A single sample gave rise to the 22 T cell receptor beta chains below, sequenced in a study of T-cell reconstitution after alpha-beta-depleted transplantation in children (dated by TCRdb to about 2016). The library was prepared using PCR. The sequencer listed for this sample is Illumina HiSeq 2500. To normalize quantification of the TCRbeta repertoire, the TCR libraries were built with molecular barcoding that relied on unique molecular identifiers. The raw public data were reprocessed by TCRdb itself: fastp quality trimming at Q25, MiXCR clonotype calling, in-frame beta chains only. Rows are combined by CDR3 protein, so each entry shows the most common genes and DNA. For this sample there are 780,000 or so distinct CDR3 sequences; under 20% appear just once. Approximately 4.5% of the sample is in the top ten clones. The meaning of the sample's treatment or condition label: allogeneic hematopoietic cell transplantation with graft depleted of TCRalphabeta T cells and CD19 B cells.

Specimen: PBMCs, mostly from graft donor cells, collected 360 days after TCRalphabeta/CD19-depleted stem cell transplant. All receptors derive from a male patient younger than 18 who had a stem cell transplant for acute lymphoblastic leukemia, so the T cells may come from the graft donor.

This clonotype was detected a few times. For the CDR3, the DNA is TGTGCCAGCAGTGAGACTAGCGGGATTACGCAGTATTTT. It translates to CASSETSGITQYF. The chain uses TRBV2 and TRBJ2-3; 11 bases fit TRBD2. Germline V lookup: CDR1 SNHLY, CDR2 FYNNEI. After removal of 3 bases from V and 8 bases from J, the junction contained 1 base not matched to a gene. The CDR3 length is 13 residues. Full variable domain (missing parts from reference TRBV2 and TRBJ2-3): EPEVTQTPSHQVTQMGQEVILRCVPISNHLYFYWYRQILGQKVEFLVSFYNNEISEKSEIFDDQFSVERPDGSNFTLKIRSTKLEDSAMYFCASSETSGITQYFGPGTRLTVL.

This clonotype appeared many times. The chain is built from TRBV24-1 and TRBJ1-3; possibly TRBD1 for D (5 bases). V lost 12 bases to trimming and J lost 4 bases, with 15 bases between them. Germline V CDR1 and CDR2: KGHDR, SFDVKD. The CDR3 is 13 amino acids. The CDR3 here is CAPGKGQGNTIYF. CDR3 sequence (DNA): TGTGCCCCGGGAAAGGGGCAAGGAAACACCATATATTTT.

The sample holds many counts of this clonotype. The gene calls are TRBV20-1 and TRBJ2-1; D uncertain. CDR3 length: 12 amino acids. Germline values: CDR1 DFQATT, CDR2 SNEGSKA (reference sequence). CDR3 loop: CRYNGLWNEQFF. CDR3 DNA sequence: TGCAGGTACAATGGCTTGTGGAATGAGCAGTTCTTC.

This clonotype was seen more than once but under ten times. The V and J genes are TRBV27 and TRBJ1-6, with D maybe TRBD1 (5 bases). Trimming took 4 bases from V and 8 from J, leaving 9 bases between them. Germline V lookup: CDR1 MNHEY, CDR2 SMNVEV (reference sequence). CDR3 size: 13 residues. CDR3 protein: CASSYVRDSPLHF. The CDR3 bases are TGTGCCAGCAGTTATGTCAGGGATTCACCCCTCCACTTT.

This chain links TRBV20-1 with TRBJ2-3, with a weak D call TRBD1 (6 bases). The CDR3 loop spans 13 amino acids. The germline CDR1 and CDR2 sequences are DFQATT and SNEGSKA (reference sequence). Trimming took 8 bases from V and 2 from J, leaving 14 bases between them. The CDR3 here is CSLIGQNTDTQYF. CDR3 nucleotide sequence: TGCAGTCTGATCGGACAGAACACAGATACGCAGTATTTT.

This clonotype was seen many times. This rearrangement joins TRBV5-1 to TRBJ2-1, with 10 bases identical to TRBD2. The junction had 6 bases not matched to a gene; V was cut back by 8 bases and J by 4 bases. This CDR3 contains 14 residues. CDR1 SGHRS and CDR2 YFSETQ come from the germline V gene. CDR3 protein: CASSSGSIYNEQFF. The CDR3 region has the DNA TGCGCCAGTTCTAGCGGGAGTATATACAATGAGCAGTTCTTC.

A few counts support this clonotype. The rearrangement uses TRBV11-2 and TRBJ2-7; 9 positions agree with TRBD2. The trim removed 2 bases at V and 4 bases at J, leaving 6 bases unmatched. Germline assignment: CDR1 SGHAT and CDR2 FQNNGV. This CDR3 contains 15 residues. The CDR3: CASSLTAGGPYEQYF. The CDR3 DNA reads as TGTGCCAGCAGCTTAACTGCGGGAGGGCCTTACGAGCAGTACTTC.

This clonotype occurred many times. The chain is built from TRBV6-1 and TRBJ2-2, with 9 bases identical to TRBD1. The V gene's germline CDR1 is MNHNS and CDR2 SASEGT. J lost 2 bases, V lost 6 bases, and 4 bases had no gene match. This CDR3 has 15 amino acids. CDR3 protein: CASRRDRVNTGELFF. The CDR3 bases are TGTGCCAGCAGGCGGGACAGGGTTAACACCGGGGAGCTGTTTTTT.

In this sample, this clonotype turned up many times. DNA for the CDR3: TGTGCCAGCAGACGACAGGGGGCCGGGGAGCTGTTTTTT. It yields the protein CASRRQGAGELFF. The chain uses TRBV3-1 and TRBJ2-2; 9 nucleotides align to TRBD1. The CDR3 spans 13 residues. The V and J ends lost 6 bases and 6 bases, in that order; junction bases with no gene match: 2. The germline gives CDR1 LGHDT, CDR2 YNNKEL (reference sequence).

The chain joins TRBV12-3 or TRBV12-4 to TRBJ2-7; D is uncertain. V dropped 6 bases and J dropped 2 bases, with 14 bases sitting between them. The CDR3 consists of 14 residues. The CDR3 nucleotides are TGTGCCAGCAGCTCTACGGCTACCCCCTACGAGCAGTACTTC. This encodes CASSSTATPYEQYF.

This clonotype was observed a few times. The chain uses TRBV5-1 and TRBJ2-3; 11 bases are shared with TRBD2. This CDR3 has 16 residues. The germline V gene has CDR1 SGHRS and CDR2 YFSETQ. Trimming cost V 2 bases and J 3 bases; bases outside gene matches: 5. Here the CDR3 DNA reads TGCGCCAGCAGCTTTTTGCCTAGCGGGAGGACAGATACGCAGTATTTT. Protein sequence: CASSFLPSGRTDTQYF. Drawing the rest from reference TRBV5-1 and TRBJ2-3, the complete variable domain is KAGVTQTPRYLIKTRGQQVTLSCSPISGHRSVSWYQQTPGQGLQFLFEYFSETQRNKGNFPGRFSGRQFSNSRSEMNVSTLELGDSALYLCASSFLPSGRTDTQYFGPGTRLTVL.

This clonotype was detected ten times or more. The chain is built from TRBV12-3 or TRBV12-4 and TRBJ2-1; the D gene is possibly TRBD2 (6 bases). This CDR3 is 14 amino acids long. Trimming removed 6 bases at V and 9 bases at J, with 18 bases between. The CDR3: CASSRLAGAGEQFF. The CDR3 DNA reads TGTGCCAGCAGCCGCCTGGCTGGAGCGGGTGAGCAGTTCTTC.

The table lists this clonotype with a few counts. J is TRBJ2-5 and V is TRBV10-3; the match to TRBD2 covers 7 bases. CDR1 and CDR2 (germline): ENHRY, SYGVKD. The CDR3 has 14 amino acids. V lost 2 bases, J lost 5 bases, and 5 bases stayed unmatched. In nucleotides, the CDR3 is TGTGCCATCAGTGAGGGACTAGTCGCGGAGACCCAGTACTTC. It is translated as CAISEGLVAETQYF.

This clonotype showed up just a few times. CDR3 bases: TGCGCCAGCAGACGGGGACTAGCGGACTACAATGAGCAGTTCTTC. Translated: CASRRGLADYNEQFF. The J gene is TRBJ2-1, the V gene TRBV5-1; 11 positions agree with TRBD2. With V trimmed by 5 bases and J by 3 bases, 4 bases remained unmatched. Germline V gene sequence: CDR1 SGHRS, CDR2 YFSETQ. The CDR3 covers 15 residues.

This clonotype was observed many times. V and J are TRBV11-2 and TRBJ2-7; D gene uncertain. Trimming took off 4 bases at V and 2 bases at J, with 12 bases between the two ends. CDR1 and CDR2 from the germline V gene are SGHAT and FQNNGV. This CDR3 comprises 14 residues. The DNA for the CDR3 is TGTGCCAGCAGCTCCCTTAGTCGAGCCTACGAGCAGTACTTC. Protein: CASSSLSRAYEQYF.

This clonotype was picked up a small number of times. The chain links TRBV4-1 to TRBJ1-5; D ambiguous. Germline CDR1 reads MGHRA; CDR2 reads YSYEKL. With 0 bases removed from V and 0 bases from J, the gap between germline ends came to 3 bases. The CDR3 contains 14 residues. The CDR3 is CASSQDNSNQPQHF. DNA for the CDR3: TGCGCCAGCAGCCAAGATAATAGCAATCAGCCCCAGCATTTT.

This clonotype has just a few counts. The CDR3 reads CASSLAEGQGRGEQYF. CDR3 bases: TGTGCCAGCAGCTTAGCGGAGGGACAGGGTCGAGGCGAGCAGTACTTC. This sequence joins TRBV7-9 and TRBJ2-7; 9 bases are a match to TRBD1. V was clipped by 0 bases and J by 6 bases; unmatched bases: 9. The CDR3 length is 16 residues. Germline values: CDR1 SEHNR, CDR2 FQNEAQ (reference sequence).

The chain joins TRBV12-3 or TRBV12-4 to TRBJ2-3; D is ambiguous. Trimming removed 5 bases at V and 7 bases at J, with 13 bases between. The CDR3 extends over 13 amino acids. CDR3: CASSPTRGHTQYF. CDR3 DNA: TGTGCCAGCAGTCCCACCCGTGGGCATACGCAGTATTTT.

The CDR3 is CASRHRAGPTEAFF. CDR3 in DNA: TGTGCCAGCAGACACAGGGCGGGTCCCACTGAAGCTTTCTTT. This sequence joins TRBV12-3 or TRBV12-4 and TRBJ1-1, with D possibly TRBD1 on 6 matching bases. V lost 6 bases to trimming and J lost 4 bases, with 15 bases between them. The CDR3 covers 14 residues.

This clonotype showed up many times. The chain carries TRBV11-2 and TRBJ2-1, with 8 positions matching TRBD2. The germline V gene has CDR1 SGHAT and CDR2 FQNNGV. With V trimmed by 4 bases and J by 5 bases, 7 bases remained unmatched. The CDR3 sequence is 15 residues long. CDR3 in amino acids: CASSYPGTSHNEQFF. As DNA, the CDR3 is TGTGCCAGCAGCTACCCCGGGACTAGTCACAATGAGCAGTTCTTC.

This clonotype was seen repeatedly, ten times or more. The chain is built from TRBV27 and TRBJ2-7; possibly TRBD1 for D (5 bases). The CDR3 has 16 residues. V lost 2 bases to trimming and J lost 2 bases, with 16 bases between them. Germline V gene sequence: CDR1 MNHEY, CDR2 SMNVEV (reference sequence). Written as DNA, the CDR3 is TGTGCCAGCAGTTTACCGGGCCGCGACAGAGCCTACGAGCAGTACTTC. Its protein product is CASSLPGRDRAYEQYF.

This clonotype was seen a handful of times. The chain joins TRBV13 to TRBJ2-2; D is unresolved. Per germline, CDR1 PRHDT and CDR2 FYEKMQ (reference sequence). The CDR3 is 12 residues long. V was trimmed by 5 bases and J by 7 bases, leaving 8 bases between them. CDR3 DNA: TGTGCCAGCAGCCTCCCCCTCGGGGAGCTGTTTTTT. As protein: CASSLPLGELFF.